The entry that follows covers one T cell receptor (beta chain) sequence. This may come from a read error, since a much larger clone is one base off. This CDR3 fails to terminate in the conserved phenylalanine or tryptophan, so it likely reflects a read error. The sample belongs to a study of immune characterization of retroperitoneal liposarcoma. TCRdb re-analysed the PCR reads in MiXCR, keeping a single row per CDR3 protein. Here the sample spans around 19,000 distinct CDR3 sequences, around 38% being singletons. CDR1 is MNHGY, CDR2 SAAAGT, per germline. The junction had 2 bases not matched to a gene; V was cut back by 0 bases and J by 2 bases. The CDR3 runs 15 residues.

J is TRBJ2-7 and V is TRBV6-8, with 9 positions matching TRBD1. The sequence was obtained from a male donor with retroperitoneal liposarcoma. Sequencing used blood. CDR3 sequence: CASSYSGDRAYEQYL. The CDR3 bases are TGTGCCAGCAGTTACTCGGGGGACAGGGCCTACGAGCAGTACTTG.